Each of the 24 T cell receptor beta chains below was sequenced from the same sample in a study of blood T cell repertoires in COVID-19. Here immunoSEQ multiplex PCR was the method, and the copy in TCRdb shows in-frame clones only, minus some. This sample has about 200,000 clones, with roughly 81% found just once. The sample comprised peripheral blood. The receptors come from a woman in her sixties or seventies with active or convalescent COVID-19.

V and J are TRBV11-2 and TRBJ2-5; 10 bases align to TRBD2. The germline V gene encodes CDR1 SGHAT and CDR2 FQNNGV. The length of the CDR3 is 17 residues. V gave up 2 bases and J gave up 1 base; unmatched junction bases: 7. The chain's CDR3 is CASSLSGRGRAQETQYF. CDR3 in DNA: TGTGCCAGCAGCTTAAGCGGGAGGGGGAGGGCCCAAGAGACCCAGTACTTC. Drawing the rest from reference TRBV11-2 and TRBJ2-5, the complete variable domain is EAGVAQSPRYKIIEKRQSVAFWCNPISGHATLYWYQQILGQGPKLLIQFQNNGVVDDSQLPKDRFSAERLKGVDSTLKIQPAKLEDSAVYLCASSLSGRGRAQETQYFGPGTRLLVL.

The chain couples TRBV28 to TRBJ2-1; 13 bases are shared with TRBD2. With 2 bases clipped from V and 1 base from J, the junction kept 5 bases outside the gene matches. The CDR3 loop spans 18 amino acids. Germline values: CDR1 MDHEN, CDR2 SYDVKM. The CDR3 DNA sequence: TGTGCCAGCAGTTTAATTAGGACTAGCGGGAGATCCTACAATGAGCAGTTCTTC. Residues: CASSLIRTSGRSYNEQFF.

CDR3 nucleotides: TGTGCCACCAGCAGAGCGAGGGACAATGAGCAGTTCTTC. This translates into CATSRARDNEQFF. V usage is TRBV15 and J usage is TRBJ2-1, with TRBD2 as a possible D gene (5 bases). The germline V gene has CDR1 LNHNV and CDR2 YYDKDF (reference sequence). The CDR3 totals 13 residues. The V gene lost 1 base and the J gene lost 5 bases, with 6 bases spanning the gap.

The chain uses TRBV5-1 and TRBJ2-7; 8 positions agree with TRBD1. This CDR3 has 13 amino acids. Germline CDR1 and CDR2: SGHRS and YFSETQ. Trimming cost V 7 bases and J 4 bases; bases outside gene matches: 7. CDR3 nucleotide sequence: TGCGCCAGCTCTCTTGGGACAGGTTACGAGCAGTACTTC. It is translated as CASSLGTGYEQYF.

V gene TRBV4-2 combines with J gene TRBJ2-2, with TRBD2 matching over 13 bases. This CDR3 region has 17 residues. Germline V lookup: CDR1 LGHNA, CDR2 YNFKEQ. V shed 8 bases, J shed 0 bases, and the junction held 6 bases outside the gene matches. CDR3 sequence reads: CASEKTSGGTNTGELFF. DNA of the CDR3: TGTGCCAGCGAGAAGACTAGCGGGGGGACGAACACCGGGGAGCTGTTTTTT.

This chain connects TRBV29-1 to TRBJ1-2, with 7 bases identical to TRBD1. With V trimmed by 7 bases and J by 8 bases, 7 bases remained unmatched. The germline V gene encodes CDR1 SQVTM and CDR2 ANQGSEA. This CDR3 region has 11 residues. CDR3 amino acids: CSAEGAQGYTF. CDR3 nucleotides: TGCAGCGCCGAGGGGGCGCAGGGCTACACCTTC.

Of note for this clone: At one boundary the junction diverges from the germline segment, which might be a read error. V gene TRBV12-3 or TRBV12-4 combines with J gene TRBJ2-3, with TRBD2 matching 12 bases. CDR3 length: 11 residues. CDR3 residues: CASSPGLAGVF. The DNA of the CDR3 is TGTGCCAGCAGTCCGGGACTAGCGGGTGTCTTT.

The chain joins TRBV18 to TRBJ1-2, with a tentative D call TRBD1 (5 bases). Trimming took off 5 bases at V and 3 bases at J, with 19 bases between the two ends. CDR3 length equals 16 residues. The germline V gene has CDR1 KGHSH and CDR2 LQKENI. Written as DNA, the CDR3 is TGTGCCAGCTCAACACTGGGAGGGGCGCAGGACTATGGCTACACCTTC. Its translation is CASSTLGGAQDYGYTF.

DNA for the CDR3: TGTGCCAGCTCACCGGACGCAGGGGACAACACCAACACAGATACGCAGTATTTT. Its translation: CASSPDAGDNTNTDTQYF. The gene calls are TRBV18 and TRBJ2-3, with D tentatively TRBD1 (6 bases). This CDR3 has 18 amino acids. In germline, CDR1 is KGHSH, CDR2 LQKENI. Between the trimmed V and J ends, which lost 3 bases and 2 bases, there was a span of 21 bases.

This sequence joins TRBV10-1 and TRBJ2-3, with TRBD2 matching 10 bases. This CDR3 contains 16 residues. The J segment lost 3 bases and the V segment lost 2 bases, leaving 5 bases of the junction unmatched. From germline, CDR1 is WNHNN and CDR2 SYGVQD (reference sequence). CDR3 protein: CASSETSGNETDTQYF. CDR3 coding DNA: TGCGCCAGCAGTGAGACTAGCGGGAACGAAACAGATACGCAGTATTTT.

The chain combines TRBV2 with TRBJ1-2; the D gene is possibly TRBD1 (6 bases). This CDR3 has 14 residues. V was shortened by 6 bases and J by 3 bases, with 14 bases between the two germline ends. CDR1 is SNHLY and CDR2 is FYNNEI in the germline V gene. CDR3 nucleotides: TGTGCCAGCAGGCGGGGGGGCGAAGACTATGGCTACACCTTC. This gives the protein CASRRGGEDYGYTF.

V is TRBV6-1 and J is TRBJ1-5; no clear D. Trimming left V 1 base short and J 5 bases short, with 9 bases between. Germline V lookup: CDR1 MNHNS, CDR2 SASEGT. This CDR3 contains 14 residues. The DNA for the CDR3 is TGTGCCAGCAGTGAAGGGCAGGAGGATCAGCCCCAGCATTTT. Translated: CASSEGQEDQPQHF.

The chain employs TRBV5-5 and TRBJ1-2; 9 nucleotides line up with TRBD1. V gave up 4 bases and J gave up 4 bases; unmatched junction bases: 8. Germline V gene lookup returns CDR1 SGHKS and CDR2 YYEKEE (reference sequence). The CDR3 runs to 15 residues. The CDR3 nucleotides are TGTGCCAGCAGCCAAGCCGGGACAGGGAGCTATGGCTACACCTTC. This encodes CASSQAGTGSYGYTF.

In this sample, this clone turned up a few times. V usage is TRBV28 and J usage is TRBJ2-1; possible D gene TRBD2, 5 bases. Germline loops: CDR1 MDHEN, CDR2 SYDVKM. Deletions cut 6 bases from V and 11 bases from J, with 11 bases between. This CDR3 region has 11 residues. CDR3 DNA sequence: TGTGCCAGCAGAAACCTAGCTCAGCAGTTCTTC. The encoded protein is CASRNLAQQFF.

The chain joins TRBV6-5 to TRBJ1-2, with TRBD1 identical over 9 bases. The CDR3 length is 14 residues. The junction had 4 bases not matched to a gene; V was cut back by 6 bases and J by 2 bases. CDR1 is MNHEY and CDR2 is SVGAGI in the germline V gene. CDR3 in amino acids: CASRGQGGNYGYTF. In DNA, the CDR3 is TGTGCCAGCAGGGGACAGGGAGGAAACTATGGCTACACCTTC.

V gene TRBV3-1 (or the pseudogene TRBV3-2) combines with J gene TRBJ1-2; a weak D match, TRBD1 (6 bases). The CDR3 totals 16 residues. Germline loops: CDR1 LGHDT, CDR2 YNNKEL (reference sequence). Trimming left V 1 base short and J 6 bases short, with 18 bases between. In nucleotides, the CDR3 is TGTGCCAGCAGCCAAGTAGGGTCCGGGGGGGGCCATGGCTACACCTTC. This sequence encodes CASSQVGSGGGHGYTF.

The chain couples TRBV7-2 to TRBJ2-1, with no clear D. The germline V and J ends were trimmed by 4 bases and 0 bases, with 13 bases remaining between them. The CDR3 totals 16 residues. Germline lookup yields CDR1 SGHTA and CDR2 FQGNSA. Written as DNA, the CDR3 is TGTGCCAGCAGCTCTCAAGCACCTTCCTCCTACAATGAGCAGTTCTTC. Translating it yields CASSSQAPSSYNEQFF.

The chain carries TRBV10-3 and TRBJ1-1; TRBD1 might be the D (6 bases). Germline V lookup: CDR1 ENHRY, CDR2 SYGVKD. V shed 4 bases and J shed 4 bases, with 22 bases lying between them. CDR3 length equals 17 residues. The DNA of the CDR3 is TGTGCCATCAGTGGGGGACAAACGGGGCTCCAGGGCACTGAAGCTTTCTTT. Protein product: CAISGGQTGLQGTEAFF.

As DNA, the CDR3 is TGTGCCAGCAGCTTAGTGGGACTAGCGGGAGAAGAGACCCAGTACTTC. Residues: CASSLVGLAGEETQYF. The rearrangement joins TRBV11-2 to TRBJ2-5, with 14 bases that match TRBD2. Germline lookup yields CDR1 SGHAT and CDR2 FQNNGV. Losses at the gene ends were 1 base for V and 3 bases for J; bases not matched to a gene: 1. This CDR3 contains 16 residues.

This clone was detected once. The chain uses TRBV28 and TRBJ2-5, with 9 nucleotides matching TRBD2. The CDR3 has 20 amino acids. The ends lost 4 bases at V and 5 bases at J; junction bases unmatched: 23. Germline CDR1 is MDHEN and CDR2 is SYDVKM. CDR3 sequence: CASSSWAWVGRREGPETQYF. The CDR3 DNA follows: TGTGCCAGCAGTTCTTGGGCATGGGTGGGACGGCGGGAGGGCCCGGAGACCCAGTACTTC.

The genes are TRBV6-1 and TRBJ1-1; 8 nucleotides match TRBD1. V dropped 5 bases and J dropped 8; count of bases not matched to a gene: 10. This CDR3 has 14 amino acids. CDR1 is MNHNS, CDR2 SASEGT, per germline. The CDR3, as DNA: TGTGCCAGCAGTATCTATAGGACAGGGAGCGAAGCTTTCTTT. This sequence encodes CASSIYRTGSEAFF.

The chain is built from TRBV14 and TRBJ2-6; no reliable D call. V lost 2 bases to trimming and J lost 0 bases, with 17 bases between them. The CDR3 extends over 19 amino acids. CDR1 and CDR2 (germline): SGHDN, FVKESK. CDR3: CASSQLLFLAASGANVLTF. CDR3 nucleotide sequence: TGTGCCAGCAGCCAACTACTTTTTCTTGCCGCCTCTGGGGCCAACGTCCTGACTTTC.

This chain joins TRBV3-1 (or the pseudogene TRBV3-2) and TRBJ2-3, with D perhaps matching TRBD1 (6 bases). Between the trimmed V and J ends, which lost 3 bases and 3 bases, there was a span of 10 bases. This CDR3 has 14 amino acids. The germline V gene has CDR1 LGHDT and CDR2 YNNKEL (reference sequence). The CDR3 here is CASSHGQGTDTQYF. CDR3 sequence (DNA): TGTGCCAGCAGCCACGGGCAGGGGACAGATACGCAGTATTTT.

V and J are TRBV5-1 and TRBJ2-2; D might be TRBD2 (6 bases). The CDR3 is made up of 14 amino acids. Germline lookup yields CDR1 SGHRS and CDR2 YFSETQ. The V end lost 3 bases, the J end lost 4 bases, and 10 bases lay between the germline ends. The CDR3 region has the DNA TGCGCCAGCAGCTGGGACTCACTCACCGGGGAGCTGTTTTTT. This sequence encodes CASSWDSLTGELFF.